One sample yielded the 20 T cell receptor beta chains listed below, sequenced in a study of cytomegalovirus exposure and HLA in healthy donors. Researchers ran the PCR with 60 Vbeta and 13 Jbeta primers. Measured with immunoSEQ multiplex PCR; TCRdb has only the in-frame clones, and not every one. The data show tens of thousands of clones, around 9.1% seen once. The sample taken for sequencing was PBMCs. These receptors were collected from a man aged 60 to 69 in good health and CMV-seropositive.

This clone was seen a handful of times. V is TRBV6-6 and J is TRBJ1-1; D might be TRBD1 (5 bases). Deletions cut 6 bases from V and 4 bases from J, with 15 bases between. The length of the CDR3 is 14 residues. Germline V gene data show CDR1 as MNHNY and CDR2 as SVGAGI (reference sequence). CDR3 sequence (DNA): TGTGCCAGCAGCCCCCTAGGGGTCGGCACTGAAGCTTTCTTT. Translated, it gives CASSPLGVGTEAFF.

The sample holds a few counts of this clone. The V gene is TRBV9, the J gene TRBJ2-1, with 10 bases that match TRBD2. The CDR3 has 17 residues. Trimming removed 0 bases from V and 7 bases from J; junction bases left unmatched: 10. Per the germline V gene, CDR1 is SGDLS and CDR2 is YYNGEE. This CDR3 is CASSVASVGLAENEQFF. In DNA, the CDR3 is TGTGCCAGCAGCGTAGCTTCGGTTGGACTAGCGGAGAATGAGCAGTTCTTC.

This clone was seen a few times. The CDR3 loop is CASSDYRVLENSPLHF. The CDR3 DNA sequence: TGCGCCAGCAGTGACTACAGGGTTTTGGAGAATTCACCCCTCCACTTT. The J gene is TRBJ1-6, the V gene TRBV10-2, with D perhaps TRBD1 (6 bases). V dropped 3 bases and J dropped 7 bases, with 16 bases sitting between them. Germline loops: CDR1 WSHSY, CDR2 SAAADI. This CDR3 is built from 16 residues.

This clone has a handful of counts. The chain recombines TRBV14 with TRBJ1-3; TRBD1 is a possible D gene (5 bases). Trimming removed 4 bases at V and 9 bases at J, with 10 bases between. The CDR3 loop spans 12 amino acids. Germline V gene data show CDR1 as SGHDN and CDR2 as FVKESK. CDR3: CASSPDRLTIYF. The DNA for the CDR3 is TGTGCCAGCAGCCCTGACAGACTCACCATATATTTT.

Comment on this clone: As the CDR3 is not closed by the conserved phenylalanine or tryptophan, this likely results from a read error. The V and J genes are TRBV6-6 and TRBJ1-2; no clear D. This CDR3 spans 14 amino acids. From germline, CDR1 is MNHNY and CDR2 SVGAGI (reference sequence). Trimming removed 2 bases at V and 8 bases at J, with 15 bases between. Here the CDR3 reads CASSYIAGSHGYTV. The DNA of the CDR3 is TGTGCCAGCAGTTACATAGCCGGCTCCCACGGCTACACCGTC.

This chain links TRBV6-5 with TRBJ1-2; the D gene is possibly TRBD1 (6 bases). Germline V CDR1 and CDR2: MNHEY, SVGAGI. This CDR3 region has 13 residues. With 6 bases removed from V and 4 bases from J, the gap between germline ends came to 12 bases. The CDR3: CASRPTGFYGYTF. The CDR3 region has the DNA TGTGCCAGCAGACCCACAGGGTTCTATGGCTACACCTTC.

This chain uses TRBV7-8 with TRBJ2-2; the match to TRBD1 covers 7 bases. The V gene end was trimmed by 6 bases and the J gene end by 4 bases; junction bases not matched to a gene: 8. Germline V gives CDR1 SGHVS, CDR2 FQNEAQ. The CDR3 is 15 residues long. The chain's CDR3 is CASRRVGGGTGELFF. DNA of the CDR3: TGTGCCAGCAGACGAGTAGGGGGCGGCACCGGGGAGCTGTTTTTT.

The table lists this clone with a few counts. The V gene is TRBV20-1, the J gene TRBJ1-2; a possible D gene is TRBD1 (6 bases). Germline loops: CDR1 DFQATT, CDR2 SNEGSKA (reference sequence). This CDR3 is 10 amino acids long. The CDR3 DNA sequence: TGCAGGCTAGGGGGCTATGGCTACACCTTC. It is translated as CRLGGYGYTF.

A few counts support this clone. The V and J genes are TRBV6-1 and TRBJ2-7, with 9 positions matching TRBD2. This CDR3 is built from 12 residues. V was clipped by 6 bases and J by 6 bases; unmatched bases: 3. Per germline, CDR1 MNHNS and CDR2 SASEGT. CDR3 nucleotides: TGTGCCAGCAGAGGACTAGCGCCCGAGCAGTACGTC. Encoded protein: CASRGLAPEQYV.

This clone came up a few times. The chain joins TRBV9 to TRBJ1-5, with D hard to call. The CDR3 extends over 13 amino acids. The V and J ends lost 3 bases and 2 bases respectively, with 6 bases between them. Germline lookup yields CDR1 SGDLS and CDR2 YYNGEE. CDR3 protein: CASSERGNQPQHF. CDR3 nucleotide sequence: TGTGCCAGCAGCGAGAGAGGCAATCAGCCCCAGCATTTT.

The V gene is TRBV7-2, the J gene TRBJ2-7, with 9 bases matching TRBD2. V trimming: 3 bases; J trimming: 5 bases; junction bases outside the gene matches: 8. This CDR3 contains 15 residues. The germline gives CDR1 SGHTA, CDR2 FQGNSA. This CDR3 is CASSFQAGGPNEQYF. CDR3 bases: TGTGCCAGCAGCTTTCAGGCGGGAGGGCCCAACGAGCAGTACTTC.

In DNA, the CDR3 is TGTGCCAGCAGTTTCCGACAGGGCACTGAAGCTTTCTTT. Its translation is CASSFRQGTEAFF. The J gene is TRBJ1-1, the V gene TRBV27; 7 positions agree with TRBD1. CDR1 and CDR2 from the germline V gene are MNHEY and SMNVEV (reference sequence). The CDR3 spans 13 residues. J lost 4 bases, V lost 3 bases, and 2 bases had no gene match.

In this sample, this clone turned up a few times. The J gene is TRBJ1-6, the V gene TRBV9; 10 nucleotides align to TRBD1. Losses at the gene ends were 4 bases for V and 9 bases for J; bases not matched to a gene: 10. Germline V gene data show CDR1 as SGDLS and CDR2 as YYNGEE. The CDR3 loop spans 16 amino acids. In DNA, the CDR3 is TGTGCCAGCAGCCCTACCGGGACAGGGGAGGGTTCACCCCTCCACTTT. Its translation: CASSPTGTGEGSPLHF.

This clone has a handful of counts. This rearrangement joins TRBV5-1 to TRBJ2-2; 7 nucleotides align to TRBD1. The ends lost 3 bases at V and 1 base at J; junction bases unmatched: 6. The length of the CDR3 is 16 residues. Germline V CDR1 and CDR2: SGHRS, YFSETQ. The CDR3 nucleotides read TGCGCCAGCAGCTCCCGGGACAGTCAGAACACCGGGGAGCTGTTTTTT. The encoded protein is CASSSRDSQNTGELFF.

This clone turned up a few times. The chain joins TRBV5-1 to TRBJ2-3, with 9 nucleotides matching TRBD2. The CDR3 is made up of 15 amino acids. Per germline, CDR1 SGHRS and CDR2 YFSETQ. J lost 4 bases, V lost 0 bases, and 3 bases had no gene match. The CDR3 protein is CASSLVAGVADTQYF. In DNA form, the CDR3 reads TGCGCCAGCAGCTTGGTAGCGGGGGTGGCAGATACGCAGTATTTT.

The chain combines TRBV30 with TRBJ1-1; D may be TRBD1 (5 bases). Trimming cost V 2 bases and J 5 bases, with 12 bases left between them. The V gene's germline CDR1 is GTSNPN and CDR2 SVGIG (reference sequence). CDR3 length: 13 amino acids. The CDR3 protein is CAWSPGGWTEAFF. CDR3 bases: TGTGCCTGGAGTCCCGGGGGTTGGACTGAAGCTTTCTTT.

The chain couples TRBV5-6 to TRBJ2-5; TRBD2 is a possible D gene (5 bases). In germline, CDR1 is SGHDT, CDR2 YYEEEE. The V and J ends lost 2 bases and 3 bases respectively, with 14 bases between them. This CDR3 has 15 residues. The CDR3 loop reads CASSLSTGFEETQYF. As DNA, the CDR3 is TGTGCCAGCAGCTTAAGCACGGGGTTCGAAGAGACCCAGTACTTC.

This clone was observed a few times. The CDR3 is CASSEFSTPGTDYEQYF. The CDR3, as DNA: TGTGCCAGCAGTGAATTTAGCACCCCCGGGACAGACTACGAGCAGTACTTC. The chain links TRBV27 to TRBJ2-7; 7 bases fit TRBD1. Trimming took 5 bases from V and 3 from J; bases not matched to a gene: 16. Germline V CDR1 and CDR2: MNHEY, SMNVEV (reference sequence). This CDR3 has 17 residues.

The V call is TRBV9, the J call TRBJ1-4; the D gene is possibly TRBD1 (5 bases). Looked up from germline, CDR1 is SGDLS and CDR2 is YYNGEE. Trimming left V 7 bases short and J 7 bases short, with 20 bases between. The CDR3 has 15 amino acids. The CDR3 here is CASSPVGQGGEKLFF. The CDR3 region has the DNA TGTGCCAGCTCCCCGGTAGGTCAGGGAGGTGAAAAACTGTTTTTT.

This clone was seen only a few times. This chain connects TRBV4-2 to TRBJ2-7; TRBD1 agrees at 7 bases. Germline V gene sequence: CDR1 LGHNA, CDR2 YNFKEQ. V was pared by 2 bases and J by 5 bases, with 3 bases of the junction left unmatched. This CDR3 spans 13 amino acids. In DNA form, the CDR3 reads TGTGCCAGCAGCCAAACAGGGGCTCACGAGCAGTACGTC. It codes for CASSQTGAHEQYV.